This passage covers 20 T cell receptor beta chains from one sample sequenced in a study of neoadjuvant anti-PD-1 for oral cavity cancer. Time point in this sample: after neoadjuvant nivolumab, at surgical resection. Sequenced by immunoSEQ multiplex PCR; TCRdb stores in-frame clones only, minus some. In the table there are some 15,000 clones, 60% to 75% of which are singletons. The specimen comprised PBMCs, sampled after nivolumab (anti-PD-1) treatment. The receptors stem from a person aged 35-79 years with oral cavity squamous cell carcinoma.

This chain joins TRBV10-1 and TRBJ2-1, with a possible D match to TRBD2 (6 bases). V was cut by 3 bases and J by 2 bases, with 14 bases left in between. Per the germline V gene, CDR1 is WNHNN and CDR2 is SYGVQD (reference sequence). CDR3 size: 16 residues. As DNA, the CDR3 is TGCGCCAGCAGTGACATTGGAACGGGGGCCTACAATGAGCAGTTCTTC. This translates into CASSDIGTGAYNEQFF.

With respect to this clone: One end of the junction varies from germline; a read error may be responsible. For the CDR3, the DNA is TGTGCCTGGAGTGATTTCGGGGGCCCCGTCTCCTTC. As protein: CAWSDFGGPVSF. This sequence joins TRBV30 and TRBJ1-2, with a tentative D call TRBD1 (6 bases). Germline lookup yields CDR1 GTSNPN and CDR2 SVGIG (reference sequence). This CDR3 contains 12 residues.

The genes are TRBV7-8 and TRBJ1-1; D remains unclear. The CDR3 spans 15 residues. Trimming left V 0 bases short and J 4 bases short, with 12 bases between. The germline V gene has CDR1 SGHVS and CDR2 FQNEAQ. The CDR3 loop is CASSLASVGGTEAFF. CDR3 coding DNA: TGTGCCAGCAGCTTAGCGTCAGTGGGAGGCACTGAAGCTTTCTTT.

The V call is TRBV10-1, the J call TRBJ2-7; D call uncertain. Per germline, CDR1 WNHNN and CDR2 SYGVQD (reference sequence). Trimming stripped 2 bases from V and 8 bases from J, with 13 bases between. The CDR3 contains 13 residues. The chain's CDR3 is CASSETVTTKQYF. The CDR3 DNA reads as TGCGCCAGCAGTGAGACAGTAACTACGAAGCAGTACTTC.

V and J are TRBV5-1 and TRBJ2-7, with D tentatively TRBD1 (6 bases). The V gene lost 3 bases and the J gene lost 0 bases, with 10 bases spanning the gap. The length of the CDR3 is 14 residues. Germline lookup yields CDR1 SGHRS and CDR2 YFSETQ. CDR3 sequence reads: CASSSQGGSYEQYF. The CDR3, as DNA: TGCGCCAGCAGCTCCCAAGGGGGCTCCTACGAGCAGTACTTC. The full variable domain, its missing parts supplied by reference TRBV5-1 and TRBJ2-7, is KAGVTQTPRYLIKTRGQQVTLSCSPISGHRSVSWYQQTPGQGLQFLFEYFSETQRNKGNFPGRFSGRQFSNSRSEMNVSTLELGDSALYLCASSSQGGSYEQYFGPGTRLTVT.

The chain is built from TRBV27 and TRBJ1-4; D not resolved. This CDR3 is 15 amino acids long. V lost 0 bases, J lost 6 bases, and 11 bases lay in between. Germline values: CDR1 MNHEY, CDR2 SMNVEV (reference sequence). The chain's CDR3 is CASSLSLGNDEKLFF. The DNA of the CDR3 is TGTGCCAGCAGTTTATCGCTGGGGAACGATGAAAAACTGTTTTTT.

This clone came up a few times. The chain employs TRBV28 and TRBJ1-5; a possible D gene is TRBD1 (5 bases). This CDR3 has 17 amino acids. CDR1 and CDR2 from the germline V gene are MDHEN and SYDVKM. Trimming removed 3 bases at V and 2 bases at J, with 17 bases between. CDR3 in amino acids: CASSLGEGSGGNQPQHF. The CDR3 DNA sequence: TGTGCCAGCAGTTTGGGGGAGGGGTCGGGCGGCAATCAGCCCCAGCATTTT.

The chain recombines TRBV6-6 with TRBJ1-3; no clear D gene. From germline, CDR1 is MNHNY and CDR2 SVGAGI (reference sequence). Trimming left V 2 bases short and J 4 bases short, with 0 bases between. CDR3 length: 11 amino acids. Here the CDR3 reads CASSYGNTIYF. The CDR3 DNA reads TGTGCCAGCAGTTACGGAAACACCATATATTTT.

The chain links TRBV28 to TRBJ2-2; TRBD1 is a possible D gene (6 bases). With 4 bases removed from V and 2 bases from J, the gap between germline ends came to 20 bases. CDR3 length: 18 residues. CDR1 is MDHEN, CDR2 SYDVKM, per germline. The chain's CDR3 is CASSSTGTWLVNTGELFF. In nucleotides, the CDR3 is TGTGCCAGCAGTTCTACAGGGACCTGGTTGGTCAACACCGGGGAGCTGTTTTTT.

This chain connects TRBV15 to TRBJ1-5; TRBD1 aligns across 7 bases. CDR3 length equals 13 residues. The germline V gene encodes CDR1 LNHNV and CDR2 YYDKDF (reference sequence). Trimming cost V 5 bases and J 2 bases; bases outside gene matches: 0. The DNA of the CDR3 is TGTGCCACCAGCCAGGGGGGCAATCAGCCCCAGCATTTT. As protein: CATSQGGNQPQHF. Full variable domain (rest looked up from reference TRBV15 and TRBJ1-5): DAMVIQNPRYQVTQFGKPVTLSCSQTLNHNVMYWYQQKSSQAPKLLFHYYDKDFNNEADTPDNFQSRRPNTSFCFLDIRSPGLGDTAMYLCATSQGGNQPQHFGDGTRLSIL.

This chain joins TRBV28 and TRBJ2-5; D possibly corresponds to TRBD2 (6 bases). CDR1 and CDR2 from the germline V gene are MDHEN and SYDVKM. V lost 7 bases, J lost 5 bases, and 17 bases lay in between. The CDR3 consists of 14 residues. For the CDR3, the DNA is TGTGCCAGCACTAGCGACACTCTCGCGGAGACCCAGTACTTC. Encoded protein: CASTSDTLAETQYF.

The V call is TRBV5-4, the J call TRBJ1-3; no clear D. Germline lookup yields CDR1 SGHNT and CDR2 YYREEE (reference sequence). Trimming cost V 3 bases and J 0 bases, with 10 bases left between them. This CDR3 is built from 15 residues. The CDR3 DNA reads as TGTGCCAGCAGCTCCGACATCCGCTCTGGAAACACCATATATTTT. It specifies CASSSDIRSGNTIYF.

The J gene is TRBJ2-7, the V gene TRBV15; the D is unclear. The CDR3 has 15 amino acids. The ends were cut back, 0 bases at V and 2 bases at J, with 11 bases in the middle. Germline CDR1 LNHNV, CDR2 YYDKDF (reference sequence). The CDR3 DNA reads TGTGCCACCAGCAGAGATCTTTCCCAGCCCTACGAGCAGTACTTC. It codes for CATSRDLSQPYEQYF.

This clone appeared a few times. The chain combines TRBV5-4 with TRBJ1-2; 7 bases match TRBD1. Germline V gene sequence: CDR1 SGHNT, CDR2 YYREEE (reference sequence). J was trimmed by 2 bases and V by 4 bases; bases with no gene match: 8. The CDR3 covers 15 residues. CDR3 bases: TGTGCCAGCAGCCCGGGACAGCATAGCAACTATGGCTACACCTTC. Translation gives CASSPGQHSNYGYTF. The whole variable domain, remainder taken from reference TRBV5-4 and TRBJ1-2, is ETGVTQSPTHLIKTRGQQVTLRCSSQSGHNTVSWYQQALGQGPQFIFQYYREEENGRGNFPPRFSGLQFPNYSSELNVNALELDDSALYLCASSPGQHSNYGYTFGSGTRLTVV.

The chain carries TRBV4-1 and TRBJ1-1; 8 nucleotides align to TRBD1. With V trimmed by 2 bases and J by 1 base, 3 bases remained unmatched. Germline-derived CDR1 and CDR2 are MGHRA and YSYEKL. The CDR3 runs to 15 residues. CDR3 DNA sequence: TGCGCCAGCAGCCAATTCGGACAGGGGAACACTGAAGCTTTCTTT. Protein sequence: CASSQFGQGNTEAFF.

There are a few counts of this clone. This sequence joins TRBV18 and TRBJ2-6, with 8 bases fitting TRBD1. J lost 0 bases, V lost 6 bases, and 7 bases had no gene match. This CDR3 spans 17 amino acids. Germline-derived CDR1 and CDR2 are KGHSH and LQKENI. The CDR3 bases are TGTGCCAGCTCGAGAGGACAGGGCCGCTCTGGGGCCAACGTCCTGACTTTC. As protein: CASSRGQGRSGANVLTF.

The V and J genes are TRBV19 and TRBJ1-5, with TRBD1 matching 7 bases. Germline assignment: CDR1 LNHDA and CDR2 SQIVND (reference sequence). The junction had 9 bases not matched to a gene; V was cut back by 7 bases and J by 3 bases. The CDR3 is made up of 15 amino acids. CDR3 sequence reads: CASTSQGFYNQPQHF. In DNA, the CDR3 is TGTGCCAGTACCTCACAGGGGTTTTACAATCAGCCCCAGCATTTT.

This clone was picked up a small number of times. The chain uses TRBV28 and TRBJ1-1, with D possibly TRBD1 on 5 matching bases. The ends were cut back, 6 bases at V and 1 base at J, with 12 bases in the middle. This CDR3 comprises 14 residues. The germline V gene has CDR1 MDHEN and CDR2 SYDVKM. Written as DNA, the CDR3 is TGTGCCAGCAGAGACGGGGGTAAGAACACTGAAGCTTTCTTT. Its translation: CASRDGGKNTEAFF. The whole variable domain, filled in from reference TRBV28 and TRBJ1-1, reads DVKVTQSSRYLVKRTGEKVFLECVQDMDHENMFWYRQDPGLGLRLIYFSYDVKMKEKGDIPEGYSVSREKKERFSLILESASTNQTSMYLCASRDGGKNTEAFFGQGTRLTVV.

This clone appeared a few times. V is TRBV2 and J is TRBJ2-6; 7 positions match TRBD1. The CDR3 contains 17 residues. CDR1 is SNHLY, CDR2 FYNNEI, per germline. The trim removed 9 bases at V and 2 bases at J, leaving 13 bases unmatched. The CDR3 coding sequence is TGTGCCAGTGGGCACCCGGAGAGGGGGCCTGGGGCCAACGTCCTGACTTTC. Its protein product is CASGHPERGPGANVLTF.

Only a few counts were recorded for this clone. J is TRBJ2-3 and V is TRBV7-6, with D uncertain. Trimming removed 5 bases from V and 2 bases from J, with 11 bases in between. Germline V gives CDR1 SGHVS, CDR2 FNYEAQ. The CDR3 is 14 amino acids. The CDR3 reads CASSRAFNTDTQYF. CDR3 nucleotide sequence: TGTGCCAGCAGCCGGGCTTTCAACACAGATACGCAGTATTTT.